This T cell receptor beta chain was observed in a study of shared clonotypes between healthy human individuals. The wider study: Each donor's CD4 naive and CD4 memory cells filled three plates apiece, CD8 naive two, and CD8 memory one. Whole-study results and caveats: Compared with clonotypes that all four donors shared, non-shared clonotypes had lower generation probabilities.

Naive CD8 cells were CD45RO-negative, positively selected for CCR7, excluding terminally differentiated effector memory CD45RA+ cells. For sorted subsets, 150 to 250 ng DNA per replicate equaled about 31,000 T cell genomes. Sequencing was performed with immunoSEQ multiplex PCR; in TCRdb, only in-frame clones are kept and a portion is missing. Of about 2.1 million clones listed, just under 95% are singletons. On this clone itself: Its target is unknown.

This TCR came from a man between 18 and 29 years old in good health. Some clones in this sample may be carry-over from other donors' samples. Material: naive CD8+ T cells from PBMCs.

In DNA form, the CDR3 reads TGTGCCAGCAGTTCCCGGTTAGCTAGCGGGTCGACCTACGAGCAGTACTTC. Its protein product is CASSSRLASGSTYEQYF. V gene TRBV28 combines with J gene TRBJ2-7, with TRBD2 matching 8 bases. The CDR3 contains 17 residues. The ends lost 4 bases at V and 2 bases at J; junction bases unmatched: 13. Germline CDR1 is MDHEN and CDR2 is SYDVKM.